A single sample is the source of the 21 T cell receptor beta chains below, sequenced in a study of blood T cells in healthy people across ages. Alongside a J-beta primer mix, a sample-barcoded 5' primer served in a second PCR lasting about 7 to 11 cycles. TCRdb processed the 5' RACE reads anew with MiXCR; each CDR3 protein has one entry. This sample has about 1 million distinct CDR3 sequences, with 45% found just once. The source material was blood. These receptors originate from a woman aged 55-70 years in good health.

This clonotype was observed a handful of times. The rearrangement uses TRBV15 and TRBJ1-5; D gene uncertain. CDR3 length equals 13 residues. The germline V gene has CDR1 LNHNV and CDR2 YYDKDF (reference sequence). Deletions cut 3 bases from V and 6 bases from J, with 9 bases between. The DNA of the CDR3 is TGTGCCACCAGCAGTGGAGTGTTTCAGCCCCAGCATTTT. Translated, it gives CATSSGVFQPQHF.

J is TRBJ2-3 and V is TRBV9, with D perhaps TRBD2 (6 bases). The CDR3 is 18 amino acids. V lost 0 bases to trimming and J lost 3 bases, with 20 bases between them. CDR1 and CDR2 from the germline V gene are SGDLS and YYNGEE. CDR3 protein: CASSVALASDFRTDTQYF. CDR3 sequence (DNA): TGTGCCAGCAGCGTAGCGTTGGCTAGCGATTTCAGAACAGATACGCAGTATTTT.

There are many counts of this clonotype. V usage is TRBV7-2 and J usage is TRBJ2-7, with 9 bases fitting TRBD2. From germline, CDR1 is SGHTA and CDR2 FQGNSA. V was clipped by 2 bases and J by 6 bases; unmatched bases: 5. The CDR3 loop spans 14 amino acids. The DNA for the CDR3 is TGTGCCAGCAGCTTACTAGCGGGATTATCCGAGCAGTACTTC. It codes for CASSLLAGLSEQYF.

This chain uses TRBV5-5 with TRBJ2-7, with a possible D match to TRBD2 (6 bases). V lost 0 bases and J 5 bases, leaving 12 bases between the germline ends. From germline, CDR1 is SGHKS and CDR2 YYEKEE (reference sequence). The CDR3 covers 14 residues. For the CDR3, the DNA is TGTGCCAGCAGCTTGGGGGCGGGGTCCCACGAGCAGTACTTC. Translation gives CASSLGAGSHEQYF. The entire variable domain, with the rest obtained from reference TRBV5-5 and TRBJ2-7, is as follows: DAGVTQSPTHLIKTRGQQVTLRCSPISGHKSVSWYQQVLGQGPQFIFQYYEKEERGRGNFPDRFSARQFPNYSSELNVNALLLGDSALYLCASSLGAGSHEQYFGPGTRLTVT.

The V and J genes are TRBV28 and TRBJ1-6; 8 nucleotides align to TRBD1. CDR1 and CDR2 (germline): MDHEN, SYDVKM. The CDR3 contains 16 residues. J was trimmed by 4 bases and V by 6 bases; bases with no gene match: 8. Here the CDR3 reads CASRNRDRRYNSPLHF. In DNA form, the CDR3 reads TGTGCCAGCAGGAACCGGGACAGGAGATATAATTCACCCCTCCACTTT.

CDR3 loop: CAWTGGLPYEQYF. The CDR3 bases are TGTGCCTGGACCGGCGGGTTACCCTACGAGCAGTACTTC. The genes are TRBV30 and TRBJ2-7, with D perhaps TRBD2 (5 bases). The length of the CDR3 is 13 residues. The V end lost 4 bases, the J end lost 2 bases, and 12 bases lay between the germline ends. Germline CDR1 reads GTSNPN; CDR2 reads SVGIG (reference sequence).

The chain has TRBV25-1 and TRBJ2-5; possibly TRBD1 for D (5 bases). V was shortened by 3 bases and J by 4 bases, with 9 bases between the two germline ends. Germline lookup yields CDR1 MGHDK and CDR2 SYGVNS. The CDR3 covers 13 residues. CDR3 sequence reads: CASSDRARETQYF. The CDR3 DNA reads TGTGCCAGCAGTGACAGGGCTCGAGAGACCCAGTACTTC.

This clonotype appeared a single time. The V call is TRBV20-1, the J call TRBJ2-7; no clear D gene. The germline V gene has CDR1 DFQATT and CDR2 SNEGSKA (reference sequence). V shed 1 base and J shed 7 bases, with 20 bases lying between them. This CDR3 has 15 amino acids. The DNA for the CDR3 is TGCAGTGCTAGAGCCGGGCTACCCTCCTACAATGAGCAGTACTTC. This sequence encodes CSARAGLPSYNEQYF.

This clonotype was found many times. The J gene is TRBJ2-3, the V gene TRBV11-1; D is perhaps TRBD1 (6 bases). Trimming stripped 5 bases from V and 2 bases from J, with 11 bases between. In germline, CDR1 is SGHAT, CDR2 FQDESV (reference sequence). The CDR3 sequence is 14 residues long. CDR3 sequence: CASSGDMYTDTQYF. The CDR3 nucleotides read TGTGCCAGCAGCGGGGACATGTACACAGATACGCAGTATTTT.

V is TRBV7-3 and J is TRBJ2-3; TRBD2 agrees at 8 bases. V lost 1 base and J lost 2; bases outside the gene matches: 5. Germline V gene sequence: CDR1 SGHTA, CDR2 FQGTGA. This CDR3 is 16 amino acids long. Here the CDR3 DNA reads TGTGCCAGCAGCTTAAACCCGGGAGGGAACACAGATACGCAGTATTTT. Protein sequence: CASSLNPGGNTDTQYF.

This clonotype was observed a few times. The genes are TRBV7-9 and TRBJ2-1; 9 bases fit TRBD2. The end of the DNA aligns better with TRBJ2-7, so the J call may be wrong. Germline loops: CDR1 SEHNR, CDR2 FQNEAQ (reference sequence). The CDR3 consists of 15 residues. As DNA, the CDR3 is TGTGCCAGCAGCTCTAGCGGGAATTCCTACAATGAGCAGTACTTC. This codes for CASSSSGNSYNEQYF.

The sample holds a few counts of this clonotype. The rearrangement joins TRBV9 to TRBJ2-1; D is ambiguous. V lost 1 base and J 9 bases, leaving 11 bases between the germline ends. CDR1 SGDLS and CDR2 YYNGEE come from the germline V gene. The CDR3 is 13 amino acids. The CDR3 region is CASSVSAVGEQFF. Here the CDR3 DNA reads TGTGCCAGCAGCGTAAGTGCGGTGGGTGAGCAGTTCTTC.

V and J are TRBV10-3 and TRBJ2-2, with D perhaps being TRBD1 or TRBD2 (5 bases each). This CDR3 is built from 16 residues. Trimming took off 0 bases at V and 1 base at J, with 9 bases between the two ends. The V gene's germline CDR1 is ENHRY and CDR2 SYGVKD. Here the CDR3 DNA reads TGTGCCATCAGTGAGTCCGGGACGAAGAACACCGGGGAGCTGTTTTTT. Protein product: CAISESGTKNTGELFF.

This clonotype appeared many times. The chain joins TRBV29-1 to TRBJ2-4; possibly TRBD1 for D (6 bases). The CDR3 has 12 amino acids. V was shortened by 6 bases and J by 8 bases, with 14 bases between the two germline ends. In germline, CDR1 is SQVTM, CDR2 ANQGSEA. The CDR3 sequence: CSVAQGGDIQYF. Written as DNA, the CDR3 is TGCAGCGTAGCACAGGGTGGAGACATTCAGTACTTC.

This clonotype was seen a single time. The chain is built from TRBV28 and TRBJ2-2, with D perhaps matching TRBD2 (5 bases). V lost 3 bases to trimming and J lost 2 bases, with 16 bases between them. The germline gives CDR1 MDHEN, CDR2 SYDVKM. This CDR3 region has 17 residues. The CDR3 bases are TGTGCCAGCAGTTTCGAGGGTGGCGACGGTAACACCGGGGAGCTGTTTTTT. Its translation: CASSFEGGDGNTGELFF.

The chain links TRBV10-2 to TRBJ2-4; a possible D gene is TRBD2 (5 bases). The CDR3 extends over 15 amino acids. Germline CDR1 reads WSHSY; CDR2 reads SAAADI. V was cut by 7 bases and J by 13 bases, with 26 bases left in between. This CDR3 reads CASIGDGREPWKQYF. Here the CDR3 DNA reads TGCGCCAGCATCGGTGATGGACGGGAACCTTGGAAGCAGTACTTC.

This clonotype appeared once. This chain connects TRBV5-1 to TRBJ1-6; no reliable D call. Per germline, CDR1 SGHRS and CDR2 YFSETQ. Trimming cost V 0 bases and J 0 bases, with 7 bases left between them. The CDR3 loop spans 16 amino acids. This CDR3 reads CASSLGPDSYNSPLHF. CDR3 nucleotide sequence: TGCGCCAGCAGCTTGGGCCCAGACTCCTATAATTCACCCCTCCACTTT.

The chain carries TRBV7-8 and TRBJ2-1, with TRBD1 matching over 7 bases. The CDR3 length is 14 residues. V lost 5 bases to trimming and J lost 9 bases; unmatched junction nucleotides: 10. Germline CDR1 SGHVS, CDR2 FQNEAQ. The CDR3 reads CASSRLTGDGEQFF. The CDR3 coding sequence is TGTGCCAGCAGCCGCCTAACAGGGGACGGTGAGCAGTTCTTC.

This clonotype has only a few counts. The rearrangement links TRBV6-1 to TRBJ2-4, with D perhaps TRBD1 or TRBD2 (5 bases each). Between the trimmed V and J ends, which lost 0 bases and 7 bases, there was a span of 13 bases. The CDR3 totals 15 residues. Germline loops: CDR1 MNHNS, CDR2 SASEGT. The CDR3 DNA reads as TGTGCCAGCAGTGAAGCGTCCGGGGCCAGGAACATTCAGTACTTC. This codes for CASSEASGARNIQYF.

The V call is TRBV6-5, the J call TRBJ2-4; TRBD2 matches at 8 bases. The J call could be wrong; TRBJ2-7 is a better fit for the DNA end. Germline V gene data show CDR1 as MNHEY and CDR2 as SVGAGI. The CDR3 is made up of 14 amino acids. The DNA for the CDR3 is TGTGCCAGCAGTCACCGAGCGGGAGTAGGCGAGCAGTACTTC. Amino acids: CASSHRAGVGEQYF.

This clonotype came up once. CDR3 protein: CASSQVVGRVYEQYF. Here the CDR3 DNA reads TGTGCCAGCAGCCAAGTTGTCGGGAGGGTCTACGAGCAGTACTTC. The rearrangement uses TRBV14 and TRBJ2-7; 8 nucleotides agree with TRBD2. V lost 1 base, J lost 3 bases, and 5 bases stayed unmatched. The CDR3 consists of 15 residues. The V gene's germline CDR1 is SGHDN and CDR2 FVKESK. The full variable domain, with the rest looked up from reference TRBV14 and TRBJ2-7, is EAGVTQFPSHSVIEKGQTVTLRCDPISGHDNLYWYRRVMGKEIKFLLHFVKESKQDESGMPNNRFLAERTGGTYSTLKVQPAELEDSGVYFCASSQVVGRVYEQYFGPGTRLTVT.